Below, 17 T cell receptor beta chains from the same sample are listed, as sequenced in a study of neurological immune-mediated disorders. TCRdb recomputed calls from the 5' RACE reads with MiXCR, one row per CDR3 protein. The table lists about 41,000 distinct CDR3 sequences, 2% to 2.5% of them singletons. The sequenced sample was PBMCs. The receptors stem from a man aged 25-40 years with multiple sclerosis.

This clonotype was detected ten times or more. CDR3 sequence (DNA): TGTGCCAGCAGTGAAACCCTAGCGGGAGGGCCCTCGGTTAGCACAGATACGCAGTATTTT. The encoded protein is CASSETLAGGPSVSTDTQYF. The chain uses TRBV2 and TRBJ2-3, with 12 bases identical to TRBD2. The CDR3 loop spans 20 amino acids. J gave up 0 bases and V 2 bases, and 12 bases lay outside the gene matches. CDR1 and CDR2 (germline): SNHLY, FYNNEI.

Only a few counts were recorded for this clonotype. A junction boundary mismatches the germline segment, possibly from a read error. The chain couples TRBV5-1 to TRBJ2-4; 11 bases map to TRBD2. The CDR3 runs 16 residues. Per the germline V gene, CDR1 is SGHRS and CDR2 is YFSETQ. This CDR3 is CASKVGSGRAGDIQYF. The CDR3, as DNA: TGCGCCAGCAAAGTGGGTAGCGGGAGGGCCGGAGACATTCAGTATTTC.

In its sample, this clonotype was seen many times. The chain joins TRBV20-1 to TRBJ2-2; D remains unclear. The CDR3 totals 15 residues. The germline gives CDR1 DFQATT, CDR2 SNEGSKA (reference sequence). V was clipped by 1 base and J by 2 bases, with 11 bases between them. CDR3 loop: CSARAPRPNTGELFF. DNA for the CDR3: TGCAGTGCTAGAGCCCCCAGGCCTAACACCGGGGAGCTGTTTTTT.

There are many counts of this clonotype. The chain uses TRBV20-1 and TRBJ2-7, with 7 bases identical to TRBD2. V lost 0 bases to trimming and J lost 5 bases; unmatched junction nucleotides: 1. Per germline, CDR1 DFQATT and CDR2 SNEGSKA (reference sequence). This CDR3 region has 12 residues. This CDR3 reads CSAREGGHEQYF. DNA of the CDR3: TGCAGTGCTAGAGAGGGAGGGCACGAGCAGTACTTC.

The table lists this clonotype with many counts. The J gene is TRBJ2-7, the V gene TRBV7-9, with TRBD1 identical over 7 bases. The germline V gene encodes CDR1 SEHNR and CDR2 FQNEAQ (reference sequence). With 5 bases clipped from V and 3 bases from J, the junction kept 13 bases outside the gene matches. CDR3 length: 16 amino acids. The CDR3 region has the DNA TGTGCCAGCAGCCTACCGCGGACAGGCGGAGGCTACGAGCAGTACTTC. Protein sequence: CASSLPRTGGGYEQYF.

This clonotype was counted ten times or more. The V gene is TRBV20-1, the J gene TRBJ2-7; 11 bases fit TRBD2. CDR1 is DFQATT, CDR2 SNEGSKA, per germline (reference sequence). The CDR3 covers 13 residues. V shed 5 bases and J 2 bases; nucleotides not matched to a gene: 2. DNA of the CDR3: TGCAGTGCTGATAGCGGGAGGGCCTACGAGCAGTACTTC. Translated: CSADSGRAYEQYF.

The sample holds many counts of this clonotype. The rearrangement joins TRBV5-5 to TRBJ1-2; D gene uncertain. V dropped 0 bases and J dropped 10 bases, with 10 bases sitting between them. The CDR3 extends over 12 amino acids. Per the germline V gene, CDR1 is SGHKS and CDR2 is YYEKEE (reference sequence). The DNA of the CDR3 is TGTGCCAGCAGCTTGGGCGACGGACTCTACACCTTC. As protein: CASSLGDGLYTF. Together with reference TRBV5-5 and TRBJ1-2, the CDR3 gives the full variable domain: DAGVTQSPTHLIKTRGQQVTLRCSPISGHKSVSWYQQVLGQGPQFIFQYYEKEERGRGNFPDRFSARQFPNYSSELNVNALLLGDSALYLCASSLGDGLYTFGSGTRLTVV.

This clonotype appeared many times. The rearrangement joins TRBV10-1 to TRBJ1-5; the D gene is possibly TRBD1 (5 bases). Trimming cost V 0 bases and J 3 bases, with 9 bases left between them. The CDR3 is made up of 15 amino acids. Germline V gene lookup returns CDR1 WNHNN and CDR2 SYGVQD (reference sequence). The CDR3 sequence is CASSESVGDNQPQHF. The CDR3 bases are TGCGCCAGCAGTGAGTCGGTGGGGGACAATCAGCCCCAGCATTTT.

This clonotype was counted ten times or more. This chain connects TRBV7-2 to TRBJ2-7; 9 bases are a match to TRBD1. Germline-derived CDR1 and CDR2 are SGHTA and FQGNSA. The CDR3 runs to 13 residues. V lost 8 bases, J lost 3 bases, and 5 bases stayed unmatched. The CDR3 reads CASGYRGRYEQYF. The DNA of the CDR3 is TGTGCCAGCGGATACAGGGGGCGCTACGAGCAGTACTTC.

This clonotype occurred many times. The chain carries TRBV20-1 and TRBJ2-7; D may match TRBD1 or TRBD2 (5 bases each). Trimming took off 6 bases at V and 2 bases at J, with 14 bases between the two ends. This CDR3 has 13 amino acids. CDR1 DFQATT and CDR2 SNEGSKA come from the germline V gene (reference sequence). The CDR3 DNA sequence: TGCAGTGCGGGGGAAGGGTCGCCCTACGAGCAGTACTTC. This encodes CSAGEGSPYEQYF.

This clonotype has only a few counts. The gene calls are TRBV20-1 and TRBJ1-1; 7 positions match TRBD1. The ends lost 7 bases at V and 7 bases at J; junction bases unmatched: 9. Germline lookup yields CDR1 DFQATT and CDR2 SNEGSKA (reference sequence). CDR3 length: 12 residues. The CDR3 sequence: CSGTDREYEAFF. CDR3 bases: TGCAGTGGGACCGACAGGGAATATGAAGCTTTCTTT.

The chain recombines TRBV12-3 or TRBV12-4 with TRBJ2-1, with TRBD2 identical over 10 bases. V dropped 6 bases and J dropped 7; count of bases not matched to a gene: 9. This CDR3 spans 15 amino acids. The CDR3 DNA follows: TGTGCCAGCAGGACGGGAGGTAGCGGGGGGAATGAGCAGTTCTTC. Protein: CASRTGGSGGNEQFF.

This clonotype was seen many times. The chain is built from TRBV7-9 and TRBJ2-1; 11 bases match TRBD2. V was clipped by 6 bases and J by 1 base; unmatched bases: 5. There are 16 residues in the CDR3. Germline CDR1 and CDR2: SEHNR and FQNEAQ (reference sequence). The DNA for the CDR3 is TGTGCCAGCAGAATGACTAGCGGGGTTTCCTACAATGAGCAGTTCTTC. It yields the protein CASRMTSGVSYNEQFF.

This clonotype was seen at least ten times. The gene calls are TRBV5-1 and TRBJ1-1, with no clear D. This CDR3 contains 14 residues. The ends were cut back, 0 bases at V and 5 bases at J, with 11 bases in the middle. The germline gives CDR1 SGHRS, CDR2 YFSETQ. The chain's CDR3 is CASSLGGFETEAFF. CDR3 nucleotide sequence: TGCGCCAGCAGCTTGGGAGGTTTCGAAACTGAAGCTTTCTTT. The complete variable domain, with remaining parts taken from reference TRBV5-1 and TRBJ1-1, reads KAGVTQTPRYLIKTRGQQVTLSCSPISGHRSVSWYQQTPGQGLQFLFEYFSETQRNKGNFPGRFSGRQFSNSRSEMNVSTLELGDSALYLCASSLGGFETEAFFGQGTRLTVV.

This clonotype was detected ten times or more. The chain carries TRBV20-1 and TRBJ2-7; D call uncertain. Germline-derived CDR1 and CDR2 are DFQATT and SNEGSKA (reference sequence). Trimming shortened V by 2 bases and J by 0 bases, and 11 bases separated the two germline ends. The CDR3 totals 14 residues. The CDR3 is CSARPDTLSYEQYF. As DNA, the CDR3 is TGCAGTGCTAGACCCGACACGCTCTCCTACGAGCAGTACTTC.

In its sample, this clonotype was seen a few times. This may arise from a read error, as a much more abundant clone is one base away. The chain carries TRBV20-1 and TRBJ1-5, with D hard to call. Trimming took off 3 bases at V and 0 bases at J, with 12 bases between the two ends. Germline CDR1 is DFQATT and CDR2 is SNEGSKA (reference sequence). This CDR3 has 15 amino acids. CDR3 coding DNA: TGCAGTGCTAGCTACATTCTTAATAGCAATCAGCCCCAGCATTTT. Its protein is CSASYILNSNQPQHF.

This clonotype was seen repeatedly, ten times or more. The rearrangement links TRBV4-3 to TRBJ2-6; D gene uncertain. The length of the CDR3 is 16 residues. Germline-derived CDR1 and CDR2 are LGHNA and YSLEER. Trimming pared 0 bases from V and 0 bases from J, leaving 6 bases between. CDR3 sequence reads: CASSQEGHSGANVLTF. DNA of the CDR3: TGCGCCAGCAGCCAAGAAGGTCACTCTGGGGCCAACGTCCTGACTTTC.